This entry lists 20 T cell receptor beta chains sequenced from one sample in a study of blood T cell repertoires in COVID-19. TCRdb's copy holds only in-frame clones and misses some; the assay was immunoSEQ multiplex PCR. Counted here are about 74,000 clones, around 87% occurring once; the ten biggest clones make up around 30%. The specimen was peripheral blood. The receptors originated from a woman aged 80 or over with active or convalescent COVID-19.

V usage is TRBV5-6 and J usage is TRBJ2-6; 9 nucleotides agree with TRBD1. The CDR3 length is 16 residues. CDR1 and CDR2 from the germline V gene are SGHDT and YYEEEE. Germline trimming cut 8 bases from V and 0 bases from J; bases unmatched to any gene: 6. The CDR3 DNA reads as TGTGCCAGTGCCGGGACAGGGCTCTCTGGGGCCAACGTCCTGACTTTC. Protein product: CASAGTGLSGANVLTF.

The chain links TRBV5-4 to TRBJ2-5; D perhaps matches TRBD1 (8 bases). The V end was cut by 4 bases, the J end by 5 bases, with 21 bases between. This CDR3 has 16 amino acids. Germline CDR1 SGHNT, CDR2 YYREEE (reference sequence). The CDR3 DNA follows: TGTGCCAGCAGCAGCGGGACAGGACAAGCTGGGGAGACCCAGTACTTC. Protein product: CASSSGTGQAGETQYF. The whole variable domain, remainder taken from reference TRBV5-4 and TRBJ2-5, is ETGVTQSPTHLIKTRGQQVTLRCSSQSGHNTVSWYQQALGQGPQFIFQYYREEENGRGNFPPRFSGLQFPNYSSELNVNALELDDSALYLCASSSGTGQAGETQYFGPGTRLLVL.

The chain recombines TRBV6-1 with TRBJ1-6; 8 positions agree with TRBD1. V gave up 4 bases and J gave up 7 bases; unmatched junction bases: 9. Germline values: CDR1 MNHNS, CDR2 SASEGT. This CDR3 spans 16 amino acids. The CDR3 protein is CASSVTGQASNSPLHF. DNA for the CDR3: TGTGCCAGCAGTGTGACGGGACAGGCATCAAATTCACCCCTCCACTTT.

The CDR3 sequence is CASSYSRQETQYF. CDR3 nucleotide sequence: TGTGCCAGCAGTTACTCGAGGCAAGAGACCCAGTACTTC. The V gene is TRBV6-2 or TRBV6-3, the J gene TRBJ2-5; D is unclear. This CDR3 is built from 13 residues. V lost 0 bases, J lost 2 bases, and 4 bases lay in between. In germline, CDR1 is MNHEY, CDR2 SVGEGT.

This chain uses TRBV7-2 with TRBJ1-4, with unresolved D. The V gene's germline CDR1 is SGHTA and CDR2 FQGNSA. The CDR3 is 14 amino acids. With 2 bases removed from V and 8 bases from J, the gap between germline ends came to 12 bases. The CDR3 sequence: CASSLSRFGEKLFF. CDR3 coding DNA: TGTGCCAGCAGCTTATCCCGTTTTGGCGAAAAACTGTTTTTT.

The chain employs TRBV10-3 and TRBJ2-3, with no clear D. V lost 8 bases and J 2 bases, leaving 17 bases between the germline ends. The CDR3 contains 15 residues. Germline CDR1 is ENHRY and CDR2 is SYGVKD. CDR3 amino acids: CAIAAVSLHTDTQYF. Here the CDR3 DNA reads TGTGCCATCGCGGCAGTGTCCCTTCACACAGATACGCAGTATTTT.

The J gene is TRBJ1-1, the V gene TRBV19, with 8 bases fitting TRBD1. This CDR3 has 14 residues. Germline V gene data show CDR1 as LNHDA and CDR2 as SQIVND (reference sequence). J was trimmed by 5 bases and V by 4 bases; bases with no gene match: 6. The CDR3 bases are TGTGCCAGTAGTACGACCGGGACAGGTACTGAAGCTTTCTTT. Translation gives CASSTTGTGTEAFF.

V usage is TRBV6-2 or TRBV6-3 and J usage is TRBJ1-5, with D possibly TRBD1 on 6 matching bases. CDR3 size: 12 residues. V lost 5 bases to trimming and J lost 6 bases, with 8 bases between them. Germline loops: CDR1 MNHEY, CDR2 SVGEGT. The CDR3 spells CASSTGFQPQHF. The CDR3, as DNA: TGTGCCAGCAGTACAGGGTTTCAGCCCCAGCATTTT.

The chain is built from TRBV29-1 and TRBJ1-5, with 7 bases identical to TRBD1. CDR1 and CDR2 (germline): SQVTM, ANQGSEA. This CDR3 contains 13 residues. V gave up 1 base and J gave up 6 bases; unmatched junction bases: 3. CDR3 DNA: TGCAGCGTTGAAGTAGGGGGCGGTCAGCCCCAGCATTTT. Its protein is CSVEVGGGQPQHF.

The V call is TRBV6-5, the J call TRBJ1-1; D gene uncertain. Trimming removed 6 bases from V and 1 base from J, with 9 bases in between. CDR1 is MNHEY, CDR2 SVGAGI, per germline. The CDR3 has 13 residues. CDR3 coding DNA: TGTGCCAGCAGCAACACGGGGAACACTGAAGCTTTCTTT. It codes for CASSNTGNTEAFF.

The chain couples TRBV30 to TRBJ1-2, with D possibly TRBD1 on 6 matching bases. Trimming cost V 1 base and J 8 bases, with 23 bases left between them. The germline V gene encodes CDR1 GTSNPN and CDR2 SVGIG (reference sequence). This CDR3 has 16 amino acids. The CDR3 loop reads CAWSATSTGPLRGYTF. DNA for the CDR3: TGTGCCTGGAGTGCAACCTCGACAGGACCTCTGAGGGGCTACACCTTC.

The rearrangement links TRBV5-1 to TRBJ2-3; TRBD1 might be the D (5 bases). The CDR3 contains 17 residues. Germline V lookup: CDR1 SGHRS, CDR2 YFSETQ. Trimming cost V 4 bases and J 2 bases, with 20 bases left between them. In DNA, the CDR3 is TGCGCCAGCAGCAGACCGACAGCGACGTTTTACACAGATACGCAGTATTTT. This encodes CASSRPTATFYTDTQYF.

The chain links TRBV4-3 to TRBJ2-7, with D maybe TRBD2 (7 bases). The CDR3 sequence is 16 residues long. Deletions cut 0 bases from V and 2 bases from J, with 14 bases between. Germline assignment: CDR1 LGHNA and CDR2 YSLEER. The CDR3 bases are TGCGCCAGCAGCCAAGACCTTAGGGGGGGGGCCTACGAGCAGTACTTC. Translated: CASSQDLRGGAYEQYF.

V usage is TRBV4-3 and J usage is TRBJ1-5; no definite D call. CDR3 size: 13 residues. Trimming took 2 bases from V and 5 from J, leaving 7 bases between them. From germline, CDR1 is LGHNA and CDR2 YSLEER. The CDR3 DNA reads TGCGCCAGCAGCCAAAGCCTAGATCAGCCCCAGCATTTT. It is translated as CASSQSLDQPQHF.

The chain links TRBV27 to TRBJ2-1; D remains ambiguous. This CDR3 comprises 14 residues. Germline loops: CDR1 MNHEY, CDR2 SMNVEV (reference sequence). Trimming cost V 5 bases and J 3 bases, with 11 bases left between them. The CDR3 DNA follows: TGTGCCAGCAGTCCTAGTGGAATCTACAATGAGCAGTTCTTC. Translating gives CASSPSGIYNEQFF.

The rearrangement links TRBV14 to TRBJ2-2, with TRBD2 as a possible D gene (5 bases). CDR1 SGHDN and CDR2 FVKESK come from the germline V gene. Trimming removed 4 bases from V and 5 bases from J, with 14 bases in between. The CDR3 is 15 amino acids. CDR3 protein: CASSRDLQRTGELFF. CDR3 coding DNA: TGTGCCAGCAGCCGGGATCTGCAGCGGACCGGGGAGCTGTTTTTT.

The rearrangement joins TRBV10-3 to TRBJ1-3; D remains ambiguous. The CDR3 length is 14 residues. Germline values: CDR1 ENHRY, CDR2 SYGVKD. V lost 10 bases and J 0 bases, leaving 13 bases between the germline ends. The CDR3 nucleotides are TGTGCCACCGGCCGCGACAACTCTGGAAACACCATATATTTT. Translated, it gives CATGRDNSGNTIYF.

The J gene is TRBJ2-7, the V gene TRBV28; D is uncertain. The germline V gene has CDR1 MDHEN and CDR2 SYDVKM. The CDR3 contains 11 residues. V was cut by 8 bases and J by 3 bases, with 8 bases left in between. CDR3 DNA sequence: TGTGCCAGCGCAGAGCGCTACGAGCAGTACTTC. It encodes CASAERYEQYF.

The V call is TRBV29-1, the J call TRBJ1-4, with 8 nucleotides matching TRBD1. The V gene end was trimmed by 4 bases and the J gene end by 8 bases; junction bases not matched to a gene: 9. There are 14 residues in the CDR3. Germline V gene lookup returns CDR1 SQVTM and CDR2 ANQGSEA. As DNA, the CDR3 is TGCAGCGTTGGACCGACAGGGGTTGGGGAAAAACTGTTTTTT. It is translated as CSVGPTGVGEKLFF. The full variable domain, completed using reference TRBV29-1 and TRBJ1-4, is SAVISQKPSRDICQRGTSLTIQCQVDSQVTMMFWYRQQPGQSLTLIATANQGSEATYESGFVIDKFPISRPNLTFSTLTVSNMSPEDSSIYLCSVGPTGVGEKLFFGSGTQLSVL.

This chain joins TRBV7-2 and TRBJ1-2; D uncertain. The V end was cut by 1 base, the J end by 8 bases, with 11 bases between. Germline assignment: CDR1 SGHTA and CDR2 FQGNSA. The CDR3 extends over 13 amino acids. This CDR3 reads CASSLGASGGYTF. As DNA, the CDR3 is TGTGCCAGCAGCTTAGGGGCCAGCGGAGGCTACACCTTC.